Here is one TCR beta chain with its context. These data originate in a study of shared T cell receptors in the human thymus. Sequenced by immunoSEQ multiplex PCR; TCRdb stores in-frame clones only, minus some. The profile shows almost 550,000 clones, approximately 80% of them singletons. This CDR3 has 15 amino acids. Losses at the gene ends were 1 base for V and 6 bases for J; bases not matched to a gene: 3. Germline V lookup: CDR1 ENHRY, CDR2 SYGVKD. The sample also formed part of further work on human thymus T cells. That report adds: Samples came from healthy Finnish infants during open corrective cardiac surgery. Thymic material originated from resections removed in the course of corrective heart surgery. Thymic and blood repertoires appeared to display a bias in their usage of V and J genes.

Source material: thymocytes. The TCR comes from a boy under three years old with a congenital heart defect. This chain links TRBV10-3 with TRBJ1-4; 9 bases are shared with TRBD1. CDR3 region: CAISELWTGDEKLFF. The CDR3 DNA follows: TGTGCCATCAGTGAGTTGTGGACAGGGGATGAAAAACTGTTTTTT.